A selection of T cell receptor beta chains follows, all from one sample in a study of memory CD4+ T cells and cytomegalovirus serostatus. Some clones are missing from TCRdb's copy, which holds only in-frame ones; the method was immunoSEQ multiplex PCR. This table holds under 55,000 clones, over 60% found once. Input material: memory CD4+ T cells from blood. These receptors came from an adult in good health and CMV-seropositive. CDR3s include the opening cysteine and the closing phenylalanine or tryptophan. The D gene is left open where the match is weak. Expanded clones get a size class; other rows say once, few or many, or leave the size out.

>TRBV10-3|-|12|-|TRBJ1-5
TGTGCCATCAGTGCCGGGGGTCAGCCCCAGCATTTT
CAISAGGQPQHF
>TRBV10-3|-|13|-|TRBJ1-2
TGTGCCATCAGTGAGCAGGTTAACTATGGCTACACCTTC
CAISEQVNYGYTF
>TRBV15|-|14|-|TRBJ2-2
TGTGCCACCAGCAGGGGGGACTTCACCGGGGAGCTGTTTTTT
CATSRGDFTGELFF
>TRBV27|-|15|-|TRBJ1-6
TGTGCCAGTAGCCTCCGGGCAGGGATGAATTCACCCCTCCACTTT
CASSLRAGMNSPLHF
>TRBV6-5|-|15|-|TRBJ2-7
TGTGCCAGCAGATACGCTGGTTCCAGGGCGGACGAGCAGTACTTC
CASRYAGSRADEQYF
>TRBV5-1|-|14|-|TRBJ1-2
TGCGCCAGCAGCTTGGGAGTGGGAGTCTATGGCTACACCTTC
CASSLGVGVYGYTF
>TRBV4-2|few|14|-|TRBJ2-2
TGTGCCAGCAGCGCCCACAGGACCACCGGGGAGCTGTTTTTT
CASSAHRTTGELFF
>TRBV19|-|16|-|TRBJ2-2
TGTGCCAGTAGTATAGACGGCGCCGCGAACACCGGGGAGCTGTTTTTT
CASSIDGAANTGELFF
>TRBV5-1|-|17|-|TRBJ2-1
TGCGCCAGCAGCTGGAGACAGGATCCGTCCAATTACAATGAGCAGTTCTTC
CASSWRQDPSNYNEQFF
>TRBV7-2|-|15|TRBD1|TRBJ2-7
TGTGCCAGCAGCTCGGGCTCCGGGACAGGGGACGAGCAGTACTTC
CASSSGSGTGDEQYF
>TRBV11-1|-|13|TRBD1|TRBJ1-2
TGTGCCAGCAGCGAGTACAGGGGGCAAGGCTACACCTTC
CASSEYRGQGYTF
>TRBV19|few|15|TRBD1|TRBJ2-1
TGTGCCAGTAGTCCGGACAGGAGCTCCTACAATGAGCAGTTCTTC
CASSPDRSSYNEQFF
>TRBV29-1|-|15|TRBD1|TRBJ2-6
TGCAGCGTTTTTGACAGGGGCTATGGGGCCAACGTCCTGACTTTC
CSVFDRGYGANVLTF
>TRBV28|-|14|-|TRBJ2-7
TGTGCCAGCAGTTTTCTACGGAGGCAAGGTGAGCAGTACTTC
CASSFLRRQGEQYF
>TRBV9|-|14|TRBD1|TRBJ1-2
TGTGCCAGCAGCCGGGTACAGGGGGCGCGGGGCTACACCTTC
CASSRVQGARGYTF
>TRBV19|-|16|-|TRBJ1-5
TGTGCCAGTAGTATAGCGACCAGGGCCGGAAATCAGCCCCAGCATTTT
CASSIATRAGNQPQHF
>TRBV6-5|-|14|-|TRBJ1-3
TGTGCCAGCGGGGCCGGGGGGCCTGGAAACACCATATATTTT
CASGAGGPGNTIYF
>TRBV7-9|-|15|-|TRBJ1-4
TGTGCCAGCAGCTTAGAGGCAGCAACTAATGAAAAACTGTTTTTT
CASSLEAATNEKLFF
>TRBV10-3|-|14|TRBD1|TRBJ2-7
TGTGCCATCAGCACCCTACAGGGGGCCTACGAGCAGTACTTC
CAISTLQGAYEQYF
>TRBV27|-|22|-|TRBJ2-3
TGTGCCAGCAGTTTAGGGCCCAGGGGTGCGGGGGTCCCGCGGGGTGGCACAGATACGCAGTATTTT
CASSLGPRGAGVPRGGTDTQYF
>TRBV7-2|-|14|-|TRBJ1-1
TGTGCCAGCAGCTTACAGGGCCAATACACTGAAGCTTTCTTT
CASSLQGQYTEAFF
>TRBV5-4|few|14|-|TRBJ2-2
TGTGCCAGCAGCTTGTACGGGAAGACCGGGGAGCTGTTTTTT
CASSLYGKTGELFF
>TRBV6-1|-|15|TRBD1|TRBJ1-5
TGTGCCAGCAGACCGGGACAGGGACGCAATCAGCCCCAGCATTTT
CASRPGQGRNQPQHF